This T cell receptor beta chain was profiled in a study of CD8 T cells in ankylosing spondylitis. This clonotype has more than one count but fewer than ten. For TCR beta, libraries came from quantitative 5'-RACE with molecular barcodes. A single record per CDR3 protein comes from TCRdb applying MiXCR to the 5' RACE reads. Of about 310,000 distinct CDR3 sequences in the sample, under 25% were seen once. This clonotype was obtained from a female donor with ankylosing spondylitis or in good health (not recorded which). The sequenced sample consisted of blood, either unsorted or a sorted T cell fraction (not recorded which).

CDR3 bases: TGTGCCAGCAGTTTCGGGGCAGGGGATGGTGGCTACACCTTC. It yields the protein CASSFGAGDGGYTF. The chain combines TRBV27 with TRBJ1-2, with D possibly being TRBD1 (6 bases). The length of the CDR3 is 14 residues. Germline V lookup: CDR1 MNHEY, CDR2 SMNVEV (reference sequence). The V and J ends lost 3 bases and 7 bases respectively, with 15 bases between them.